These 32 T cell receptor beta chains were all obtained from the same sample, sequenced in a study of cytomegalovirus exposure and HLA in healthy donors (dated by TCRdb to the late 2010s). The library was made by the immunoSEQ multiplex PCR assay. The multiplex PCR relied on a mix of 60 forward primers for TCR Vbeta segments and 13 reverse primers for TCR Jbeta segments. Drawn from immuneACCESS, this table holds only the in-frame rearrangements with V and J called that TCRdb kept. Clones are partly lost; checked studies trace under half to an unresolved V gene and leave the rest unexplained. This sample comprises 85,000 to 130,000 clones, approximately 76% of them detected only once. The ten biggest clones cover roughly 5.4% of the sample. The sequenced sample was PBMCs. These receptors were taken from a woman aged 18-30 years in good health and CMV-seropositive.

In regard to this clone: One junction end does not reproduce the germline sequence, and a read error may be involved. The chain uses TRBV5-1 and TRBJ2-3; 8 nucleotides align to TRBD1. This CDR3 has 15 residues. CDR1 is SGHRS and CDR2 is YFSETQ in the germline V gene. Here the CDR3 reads CASSERTGSTGTQYF. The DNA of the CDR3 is TGCGCCAGCAGCGAGCGGACAGGGAGCACAGGTACGCAGTATTTT.

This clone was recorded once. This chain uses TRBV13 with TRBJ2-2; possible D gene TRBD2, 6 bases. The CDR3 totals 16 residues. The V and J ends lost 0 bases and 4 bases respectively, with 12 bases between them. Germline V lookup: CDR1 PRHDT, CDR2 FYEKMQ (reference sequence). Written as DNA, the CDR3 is TGTGCCAGCAGCTTAGGTGGCGGGACTTTCACCGGGGAGCTGTTTTTT. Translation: CASSLGGGTFTGELFF.

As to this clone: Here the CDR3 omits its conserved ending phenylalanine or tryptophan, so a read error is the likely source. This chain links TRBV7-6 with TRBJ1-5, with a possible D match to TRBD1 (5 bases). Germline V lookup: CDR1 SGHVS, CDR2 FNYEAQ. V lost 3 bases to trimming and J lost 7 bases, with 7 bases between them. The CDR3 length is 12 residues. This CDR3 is CASSFGGQPQHV. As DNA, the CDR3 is TGTGCCAGCAGCTTCGGGGGGCAGCCCCAGCATGTT.

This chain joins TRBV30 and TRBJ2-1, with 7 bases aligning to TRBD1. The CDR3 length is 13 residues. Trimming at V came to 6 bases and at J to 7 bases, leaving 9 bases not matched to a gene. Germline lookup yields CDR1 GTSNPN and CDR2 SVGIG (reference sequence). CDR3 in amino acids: CACDREHSNEQFF. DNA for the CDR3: TGTGCCTGCGACAGGGAGCATTCGAATGAGCAGTTCTTC.

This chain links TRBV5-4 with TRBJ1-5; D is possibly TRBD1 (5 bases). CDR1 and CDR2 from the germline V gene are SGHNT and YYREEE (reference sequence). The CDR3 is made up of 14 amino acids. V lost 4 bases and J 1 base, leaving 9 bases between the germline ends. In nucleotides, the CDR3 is TGTGCCAGCAGCGAATCAGGGAGCAATCAGCCCCAGCATTTT. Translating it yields CASSESGSNQPQHF.

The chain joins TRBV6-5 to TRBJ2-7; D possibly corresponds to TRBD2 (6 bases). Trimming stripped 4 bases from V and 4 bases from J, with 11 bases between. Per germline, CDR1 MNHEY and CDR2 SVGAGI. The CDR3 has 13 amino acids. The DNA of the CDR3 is TGTGCCAGCAGTTCCGGAGGGGAGTACGAGCAGTACTTC. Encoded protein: CASSSGGEYEQYF.

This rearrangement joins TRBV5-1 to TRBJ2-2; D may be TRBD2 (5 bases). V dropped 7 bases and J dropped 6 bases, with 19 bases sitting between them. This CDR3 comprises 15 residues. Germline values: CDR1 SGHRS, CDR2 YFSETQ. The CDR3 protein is CASQSQSNSAGELFF. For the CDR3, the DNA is TGCGCCAGCCAATCTCAGTCTAATAGCGCCGGGGAGCTGTTTTTT.

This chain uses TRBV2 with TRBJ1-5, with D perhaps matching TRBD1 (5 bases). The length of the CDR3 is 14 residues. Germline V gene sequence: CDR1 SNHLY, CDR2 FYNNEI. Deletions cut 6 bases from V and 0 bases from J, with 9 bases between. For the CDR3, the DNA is TGTGCCAGCAGACAGGACACTAGCAATCAGCCCCAGCATTTT. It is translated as CASRQDTSNQPQHF.

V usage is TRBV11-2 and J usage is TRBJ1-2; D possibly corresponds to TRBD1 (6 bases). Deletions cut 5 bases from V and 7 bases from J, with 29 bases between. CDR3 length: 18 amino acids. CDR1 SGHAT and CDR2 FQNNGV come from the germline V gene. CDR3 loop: CASSPPGQGPIGSGGYTF. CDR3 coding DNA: TGTGCCAGCAGCCCCCCTGGGCAGGGGCCCATAGGGTCGGGTGGCTACACCTTC.

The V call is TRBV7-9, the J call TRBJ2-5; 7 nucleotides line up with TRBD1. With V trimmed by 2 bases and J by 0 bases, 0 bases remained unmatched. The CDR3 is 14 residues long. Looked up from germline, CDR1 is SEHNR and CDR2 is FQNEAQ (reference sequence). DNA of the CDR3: TGTGCCAGCAGCTTAACAGGGGACCAAGAGACCCAGTACTTC. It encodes CASSLTGDQETQYF.

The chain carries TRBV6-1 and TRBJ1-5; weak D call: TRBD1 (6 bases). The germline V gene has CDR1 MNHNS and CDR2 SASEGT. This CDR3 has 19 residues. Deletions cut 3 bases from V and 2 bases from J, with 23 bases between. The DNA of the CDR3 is TGTGCCAGCAGTGAGGGGGCGGGGGGGTTGATAGCGGGCAATCAGCCCCAGCATTTT. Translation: CASSEGAGGLIAGNQPQHF.

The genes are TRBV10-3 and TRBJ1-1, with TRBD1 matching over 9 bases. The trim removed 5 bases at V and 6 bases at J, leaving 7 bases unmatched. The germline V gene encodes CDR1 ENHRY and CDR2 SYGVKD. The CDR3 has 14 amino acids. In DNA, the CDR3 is TGTGCCATCAGTTCCGGGACAGGGTGGTCTGAAGCTTTCTTT. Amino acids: CAISSGTGWSEAFF.

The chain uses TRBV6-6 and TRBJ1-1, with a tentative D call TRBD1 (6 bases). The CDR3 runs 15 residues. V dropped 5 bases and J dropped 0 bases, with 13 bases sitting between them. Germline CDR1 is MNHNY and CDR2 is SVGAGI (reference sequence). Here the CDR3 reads CASSSRDNMNTEAFF. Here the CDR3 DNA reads TGTGCCAGCAGTAGCCGGGACAACATGAACACTGAAGCTTTCTTT.

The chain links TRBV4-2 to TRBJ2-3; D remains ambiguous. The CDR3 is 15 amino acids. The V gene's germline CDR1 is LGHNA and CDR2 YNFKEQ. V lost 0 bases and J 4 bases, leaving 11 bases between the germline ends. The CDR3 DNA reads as TGTGCCAGCAGCCAAGACCTCCTAGTTTCAGATACGCAGTATTTT. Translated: CASSQDLLVSDTQYF.

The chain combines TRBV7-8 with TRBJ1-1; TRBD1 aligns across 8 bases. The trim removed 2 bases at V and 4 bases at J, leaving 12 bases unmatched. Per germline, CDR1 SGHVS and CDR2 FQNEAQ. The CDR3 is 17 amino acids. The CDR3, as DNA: TGTGCCAGCAGCTTAACCTATCGGCAGGGGGCTAGCACTGAAGCTTTCTTT. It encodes CASSLTYRQGASTEAFF.

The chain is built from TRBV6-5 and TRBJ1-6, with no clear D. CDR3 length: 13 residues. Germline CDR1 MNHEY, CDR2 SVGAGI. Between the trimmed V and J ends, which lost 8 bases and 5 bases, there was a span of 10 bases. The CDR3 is CASQERDNSPLHF. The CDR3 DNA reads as TGTGCCAGCCAAGAGAGGGATAATTCACCCCTCCACTTT.

CDR3 bases: TGTGCCAGTAGTATTGAAGGAGGGAATCAGCCCCAGCATTTT. It yields the protein CASSIEGGNQPQHF. This chain links TRBV19 with TRBJ1-5; D is ambiguous. The V gene's germline CDR1 is LNHDA and CDR2 SQIVND (reference sequence). Trimming stripped 3 bases from V and 4 bases from J, with 10 bases between. This CDR3 has 14 amino acids.

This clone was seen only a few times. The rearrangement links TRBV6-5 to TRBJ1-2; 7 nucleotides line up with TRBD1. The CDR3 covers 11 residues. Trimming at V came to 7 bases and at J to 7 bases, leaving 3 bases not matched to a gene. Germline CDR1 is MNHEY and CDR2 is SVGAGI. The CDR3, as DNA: TGTGCCAGCAACCAGGGGGGTGGCTACACCTTC. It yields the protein CASNQGGGYTF.

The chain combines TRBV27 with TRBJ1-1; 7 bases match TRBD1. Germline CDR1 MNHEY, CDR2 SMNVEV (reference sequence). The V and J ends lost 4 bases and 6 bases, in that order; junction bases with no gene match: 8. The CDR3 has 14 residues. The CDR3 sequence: CASSSRRQGPEAFF. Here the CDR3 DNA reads TGTGCCAGCAGTTCTCGACGACAGGGCCCTGAAGCTTTCTTT.

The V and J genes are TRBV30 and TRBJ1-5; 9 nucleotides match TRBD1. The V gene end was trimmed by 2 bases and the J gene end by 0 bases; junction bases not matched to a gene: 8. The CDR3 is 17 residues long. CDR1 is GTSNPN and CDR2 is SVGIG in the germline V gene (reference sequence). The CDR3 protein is CAWSPGQGPSSNQPQHF. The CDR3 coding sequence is TGTGCCTGGAGTCCTGGACAGGGGCCCTCTAGCAATCAGCCCCAGCATTTT.

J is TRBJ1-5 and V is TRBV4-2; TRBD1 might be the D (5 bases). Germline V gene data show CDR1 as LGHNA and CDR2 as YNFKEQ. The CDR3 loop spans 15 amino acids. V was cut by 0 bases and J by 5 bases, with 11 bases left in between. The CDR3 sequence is CASSQEDNQYQPQHF. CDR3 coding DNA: TGTGCCAGCAGCCAAGAGGACAACCAGTATCAGCCCCAGCATTTT.

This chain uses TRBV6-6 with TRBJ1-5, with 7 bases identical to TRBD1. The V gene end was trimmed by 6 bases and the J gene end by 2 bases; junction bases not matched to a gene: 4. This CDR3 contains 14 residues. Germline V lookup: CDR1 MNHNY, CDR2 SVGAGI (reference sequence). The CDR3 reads CASRVTGGNQPQHF. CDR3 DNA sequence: TGTGCCAGCAGAGTTACAGGGGGCAATCAGCCCCAGCATTTT.

CDR3 sequence: CASSLTGTNYGYTF. CDR3 sequence (DNA): TGTGCCAGCAGTTTAACAGGCACTAACTATGGCTACACCTTC. The chain couples TRBV28 to TRBJ1-2, with D perhaps matching TRBD1 (5 bases). The CDR3 consists of 14 residues. The germline gives CDR1 MDHEN, CDR2 SYDVKM. Trimming stripped 2 bases from V and 0 bases from J, with 7 bases between.

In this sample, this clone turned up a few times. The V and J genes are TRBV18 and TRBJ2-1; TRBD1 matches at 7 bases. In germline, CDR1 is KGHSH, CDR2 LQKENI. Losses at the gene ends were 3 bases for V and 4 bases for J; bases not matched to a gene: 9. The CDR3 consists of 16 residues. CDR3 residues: CASSPQGQILYNEQFF. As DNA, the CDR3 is TGTGCCAGCTCACCCCAGGGACAGATACTATACAATGAGCAGTTCTTC.

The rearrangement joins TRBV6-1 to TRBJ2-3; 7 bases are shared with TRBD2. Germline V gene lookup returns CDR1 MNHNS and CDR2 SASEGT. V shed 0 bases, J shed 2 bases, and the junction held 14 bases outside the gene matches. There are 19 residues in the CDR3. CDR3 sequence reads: CASSEALAGVPRYTDTQYF. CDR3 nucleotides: TGTGCCAGCAGTGAAGCGCTTGCGGGAGTCCCCCGATACACAGATACGCAGTATTTT.

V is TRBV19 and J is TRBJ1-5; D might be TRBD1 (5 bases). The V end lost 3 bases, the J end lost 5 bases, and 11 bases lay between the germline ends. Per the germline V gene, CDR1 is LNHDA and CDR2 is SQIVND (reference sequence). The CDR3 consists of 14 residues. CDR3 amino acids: CASSIGQGHQPQHF. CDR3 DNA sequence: TGTGCCAGTAGTATTGGGCAGGGTCATCAGCCCCAGCATTTT. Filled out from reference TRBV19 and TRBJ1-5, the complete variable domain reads DGGITQSPKYLFRKEGQNVTLSCEQNLNHDAMYWYRQDPGQGLRLIYYSQIVNDFQKGDIAEGYSVSREKKESFPLTVTSAQKNPTAFYLCASSIGQGHQPQHFGDGTRLSIL.

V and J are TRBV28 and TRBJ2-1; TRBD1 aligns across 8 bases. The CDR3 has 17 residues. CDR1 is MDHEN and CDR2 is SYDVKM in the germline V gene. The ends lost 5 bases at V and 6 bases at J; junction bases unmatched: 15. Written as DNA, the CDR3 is TGTGCCAGCAGTGACGGGGACAGGAGAAAGGCGGGCAATGAGCAGTTCTTC. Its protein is CASSDGDRRKAGNEQFF.

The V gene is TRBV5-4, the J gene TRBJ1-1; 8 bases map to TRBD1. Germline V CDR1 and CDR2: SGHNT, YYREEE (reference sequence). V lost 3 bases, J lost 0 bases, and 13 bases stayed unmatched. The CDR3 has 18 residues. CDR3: CASSWGSQGALLNTEAFF. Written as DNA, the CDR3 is TGTGCCAGCAGCTGGGGATCGCAGGGGGCTCTCCTGAACACTGAAGCTTTCTTT.

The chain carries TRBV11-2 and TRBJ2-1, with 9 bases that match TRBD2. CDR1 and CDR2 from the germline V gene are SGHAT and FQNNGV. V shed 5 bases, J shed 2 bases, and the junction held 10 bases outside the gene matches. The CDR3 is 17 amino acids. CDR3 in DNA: TGTGCCAGCAGCCAGGCCACCAGCGGGAGGACCTACAATGAGCAGTTCTTC. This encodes CASSQATSGRTYNEQFF.

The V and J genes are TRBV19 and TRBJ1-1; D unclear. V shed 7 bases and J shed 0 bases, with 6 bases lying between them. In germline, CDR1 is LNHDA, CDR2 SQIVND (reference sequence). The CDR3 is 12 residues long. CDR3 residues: CASKFVNTEAFF. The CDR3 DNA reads TGTGCCAGTAAATTCGTGAACACTGAAGCTTTCTTT.

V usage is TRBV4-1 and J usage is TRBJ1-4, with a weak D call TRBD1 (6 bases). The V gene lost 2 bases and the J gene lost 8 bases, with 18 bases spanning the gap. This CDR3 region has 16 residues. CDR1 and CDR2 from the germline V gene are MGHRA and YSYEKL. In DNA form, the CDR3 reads TGCGCCAGCAGCCAACCGAGGCAGGGGTTGGGGGAAAAACTGTTTTTT. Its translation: CASSQPRQGLGEKLFF.

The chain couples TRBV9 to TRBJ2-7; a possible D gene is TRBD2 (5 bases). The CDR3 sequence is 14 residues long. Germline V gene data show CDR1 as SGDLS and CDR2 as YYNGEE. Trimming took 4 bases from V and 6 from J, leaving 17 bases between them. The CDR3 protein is CASSPEGGLGEQYF. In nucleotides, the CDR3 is TGTGCCAGCAGCCCAGAGGGTGGGCTAGGCGAGCAGTACTTC.